This passage covers 17 T cell receptor beta chains from one sample sequenced in a study of post-analysis software for immune sequencing data. Findings of the study overall: Patients carried roughly 5 TRBV segments more frequently than controls did, and TRBV5-6, TRBV5-1 and TRBV20-1 were among them.

Their specific antigens are unknown. Unique molecular identifiers were present in the TCR beta cDNA libraries. TCRdb used MiXCR to reprocess the PCR reads, holding one entry per CDR3 protein. The table lists hundreds of thousands of distinct CDR3 sequences, 25% to 30% of them singletons. The sample taken for sequencing was blood. The receptors shown here come from a girl aged 10-17 years with multiple sclerosis.

V and J are TRBV2 and TRBJ1-5; TRBD1 matches 7 bases. The CDR3 covers 13 residues. The germline gives CDR1 SNHLY, CDR2 FYNNEI. Germline trimming cut 10 bases from V and 4 bases from J; bases unmatched to any gene: 7. CDR3 protein: CATTGTENQPQHF. CDR3 DNA sequence: TGTGCCACCACCGGGACAGAGAATCAGCCCCAGCATTTT.

This clonotype was observed a single time. The gene calls are TRBV5-1 and TRBJ2-3, with 11 bases that match TRBD1. Germline V gene data show CDR1 as SGHRS and CDR2 as YFSETQ. This CDR3 contains 17 residues. V lost 4 bases to trimming and J lost 4 bases; unmatched junction nucleotides: 11. The CDR3: CASSPAIGQGAADTQYF. Written as DNA, the CDR3 is TGCGCCAGCAGCCCGGCCATTGGACAGGGGGCTGCAGATACGCAGTATTTT.

This chain uses TRBV6-6 with TRBJ1-2, with TRBD1 as a possible D gene (6 bases). Trimming shortened V by 2 bases and J by 1 base, and 14 bases separated the two germline ends. Germline V gives CDR1 MNHNY, CDR2 SVGAGI (reference sequence). This CDR3 spans 16 amino acids. CDR3 in DNA: TGTGCCAGCAGTTACGTTCGGGGGGCGCTTAACTATGGCTACACCTTC. It translates to CASSYVRGALNYGYTF.

The rearrangement joins TRBV20-1 to TRBJ2-1; 9 bases line up with TRBD2. From germline, CDR1 is DFQATT and CDR2 SNEGSKA (reference sequence). J was trimmed by 5 bases and V by 7 bases; bases with no gene match: 9. The CDR3 extends over 14 amino acids. CDR3 sequence: CSGRRGGGHNEQFF. DNA of the CDR3: TGCAGTGGTAGGCGGGGGGGCGGGCACAATGAGCAGTTCTTC.

The chain couples TRBV27 to TRBJ1-5, with 8 bases fitting TRBD1. Looked up from germline, CDR1 is MNHEY and CDR2 is SMNVEV (reference sequence). The CDR3 totals 14 residues. Losses at the gene ends were 6 bases for V and 2 bases for J; bases not matched to a gene: 3. In DNA form, the CDR3 reads TGTGCCAGCAGGCGGGGACAGGGCAATCAGCCCCAGCATTTT. It is translated as CASRRGQGNQPQHF.

This chain uses TRBV20-1 with TRBJ1-4; D is possibly TRBD1 (5 bases). CDR1 and CDR2 from the germline V gene are DFQATT and SNEGSKA (reference sequence). The CDR3 runs to 14 residues. The V and J ends lost 5 bases and 4 bases respectively, with 14 bases between them. This CDR3 is CSAAGGGGNEKLFF. CDR3 sequence (DNA): TGCAGTGCTGCGGGGGGGGGAGGTAATGAAAAACTGTTTTTT.

This clonotype has just a few counts. The chain is built from TRBV20-1 and TRBJ2-1; TRBD2 might be the D (6 bases). CDR1 and CDR2 (germline): DFQATT, SNEGSKA (reference sequence). The CDR3 contains 12 residues. The CDR3 spells CRTGLASNEQFF. CDR3 in DNA: TGCAGGACGGGACTGGCCTCCAATGAGCAGTTCTTC.

J is TRBJ1-1 and V is TRBV5-1; 9 bases are a match to TRBD1. The CDR3 loop spans 15 amino acids. Germline lookup yields CDR1 SGHRS and CDR2 YFSETQ. V gave up 2 bases and J gave up 3 bases; unmatched junction bases: 5. The CDR3 protein is CASSFDTGGYTEAFF. Written as DNA, the CDR3 is TGCGCCAGCAGCTTTGACACAGGGGGCTACACTGAAGCTTTCTTT.

This clonotype was observed a few times. V gene TRBV3-1 combines with J gene TRBJ2-4; D not resolved. Trimming removed 3 bases from V and 2 bases from J, with 5 bases in between. The CDR3 consists of 13 residues. Germline V gives CDR1 LGHDT, CDR2 YNNKEL (reference sequence). The CDR3 nucleotides are TGTGCCAGCAGCCAGGGAACCAAAAACATTCAGTACTTC. This gives the protein CASSQGTKNIQYF.

This chain links TRBV12-3 or TRBV12-4 with TRBJ1-4; 7 bases are a match to TRBD1. The J segment lost 3 bases and the V segment lost 6 bases, leaving 10 bases of the junction unmatched. CDR3 size: 16 residues. CDR3 in amino acids: CASRRALGTANEKLFF. The DNA for the CDR3 is TGTGCCAGCAGACGGGCCCTCGGGACAGCTAATGAAAAACTGTTTTTT.

This clonotype has a count of ten or more. The chain carries TRBV24-1 and TRBJ2-3; D unclear. Per the germline V gene, CDR1 is KGHDR and CDR2 is SFDVKD. The CDR3 covers 16 residues. Trimming took 0 bases from V and 1 from J, leaving 10 bases between them. The CDR3 DNA sequence: TGTGCCACCAGTGATTTGGAGTTCGCGGGCACAGATACGCAGTATTTT. Protein product: CATSDLEFAGTDTQYF.

The CDR3 sequence: CASSQVTAPGGELFF. In DNA form, the CDR3 reads TGCGCCAGCAGCCAAGTGACTGCCCCAGGCGGGGAGCTGTTTTTT. The gene calls are TRBV4-1 and TRBJ2-2; D not certain. The CDR3 has 15 amino acids. V dropped 1 base and J dropped 7 bases, with 13 bases sitting between them. The germline gives CDR1 MGHRA, CDR2 YSYEKL.

This clonotype was observed a few times. V gene TRBV20-1 combines with J gene TRBJ2-5; 9 bases agree with TRBD1. This CDR3 is built from 13 residues. Trimming at V came to 6 bases and at J to 11 bases, leaving 13 bases not matched to a gene. CDR1 and CDR2 (germline): DFQATT, SNEGSKA (reference sequence). The CDR3 DNA reads TGCAGTGCACCGGGACAGGGTGGTCAAGGGCAGTACTTC. It codes for CSAPGQGGQGQYF.

This clonotype was detected a few times. In nucleotides, the CDR3 is TGTGCCAGCAGCCAAGATCCGACAGGTAGACTGAACTATGGCTACACCTTC. Its protein product is CASSQDPTGRLNYGYTF. The chain links TRBV4-2 to TRBJ1-2; a possible D gene is TRBD1 (6 bases). V lost 0 bases and J lost 2, with 16 bases in between. CDR1 is LGHNA, CDR2 YNFKEQ, per germline. This CDR3 has 17 residues.

V and J are TRBV20-1 and TRBJ2-1, with TRBD2 as a possible D gene (5 bases). The V and J ends lost 2 bases and 10 bases respectively, with 18 bases between them. The CDR3 is 14 amino acids. CDR1 is DFQATT and CDR2 is SNEGSKA in the germline V gene (reference sequence). The CDR3 nucleotides are TGCAGTGCTAGAAGCGGTACCGAACTCTACGAGCAGTTCTTC. Translated: CSARSGTELYEQFF.

A few counts support this clonotype. V is TRBV7-2 and J is TRBJ2-5, with TRBD2 identical over 7 bases. Per the germline V gene, CDR1 is SGHTA and CDR2 is FQGNSA. The J segment lost 5 bases and the V segment lost 2 bases, leaving 5 bases of the junction unmatched. The CDR3 extends over 14 amino acids. The CDR3 is CASSLIAGRETQYF. CDR3 nucleotide sequence: TGTGCCAGCAGCTTAATAGCGGGTCGGGAGACCCAGTACTTC.

The CDR3 protein is CASGTGVREQYF. DNA for the CDR3: TGCGCCAGCGGGACAGGGGTGCGCGAGCAGTACTTC. The chain couples TRBV5-1 to TRBJ2-7, with 10 positions matching TRBD1. From germline, CDR1 is SGHRS and CDR2 YFSETQ. Unmatched junction bases numbered 4, after V lost 7 bases and J lost 6 bases. This CDR3 contains 12 residues.